The 32 T cell receptor beta chains below were found in one sample sequenced in a study of blood T cells in healthy people across ages. Then a second PCR, running roughly 7 to 12 cycles, was carried out with a sample-barcoded 5' primer and a J-beta primer mix. TCRdb used MiXCR to reprocess the 5' RACE reads, holding one entry per CDR3 protein. The table has approximately 800,000 distinct CDR3 sequences, about 55% seen once. Sequencing used blood. The receptors derive from an elderly man in good health.

This rearrangement joins TRBV3-1 to TRBJ2-7; 7 positions match TRBD1. Germline-derived CDR1 and CDR2 are LGHDT and YNNKEL (reference sequence). V was pared by 4 bases and J by 7 bases, with 13 bases of the junction left unmatched. The CDR3 extends over 15 amino acids. CDR3: CASSPDRVKFREQYF. The CDR3 nucleotides are TGTGCCAGCAGCCCCGACAGGGTTAAATTCCGGGAGCAGTACTTC.

The chain recombines TRBV6-6 with TRBJ1-2, with D possibly matching TRBD1 (5 bases). The CDR3 extends over 13 amino acids. Per the germline V gene, CDR1 is MNHNY and CDR2 is SVGAGI (reference sequence). Trimming removed 4 bases from V and 8 bases from J, with 14 bases in between. CDR3 sequence: CASSSQAAEGYTF. The CDR3 DNA sequence: TGTGCCAGCAGTTCACAGGCAGCGGAGGGCTACACCTTC.

Only a few counts were recorded for this clonotype. This chain links TRBV27 with TRBJ1-5, with 7 bases lining up with TRBD1. This CDR3 spans 14 amino acids. Looked up from germline, CDR1 is MNHEY and CDR2 is SMNVEV (reference sequence). V lost 2 bases to trimming and J lost 7 bases; unmatched junction nucleotides: 5. In DNA, the CDR3 is TGTGCCAGCAGTTTAGCAGGGGGGAGGCAGCCCCAGCATTTT. It translates to CASSLAGGRQPQHF.

The chain recombines TRBV11-2 with TRBJ2-4; 7 positions match TRBD1. This CDR3 comprises 14 residues. Trimming at V came to 5 bases and at J to 1 base, leaving 2 bases not matched to a gene. Germline V lookup: CDR1 SGHAT, CDR2 FQNNGV. The CDR3 sequence: CASSVQGAKNIQYF. The CDR3 DNA reads as TGTGCCAGCAGCGTACAGGGGGCCAAAAACATTCAGTACTTC. The variable domain in full, completed from reference TRBV11-2 and TRBJ2-4, reads EAGVAQSPRYKIIEKRQSVAFWCNPISGHATLYWYQQILGQGPKLLIQFQNNGVVDDSQLPKDRFSAERLKGVDSTLKIQPAKLEDSAVYLCASSVQGAKNIQYFGAGTRLSVL.

The genes are TRBV28 and TRBJ2-3; 7 bases agree with TRBD2. The CDR3 runs to 14 residues. Trimming at V came to 6 bases and at J to 1 base, leaving 4 bases not matched to a gene. Germline values: CDR1 MDHEN, CDR2 SYDVKM. CDR3 in amino acids: CASRKRGRTDTQYF. In DNA form, the CDR3 reads TGTGCCAGCAGGAAGCGGGGACGCACAGATACGCAGTATTTT.

This sequence joins TRBV11-2 and TRBJ2-1; 11 nucleotides agree with TRBD2. The J segment lost 3 bases and the V segment lost 3 bases, leaving 4 bases of the junction unmatched. The CDR3 runs 16 residues. The germline gives CDR1 SGHAT, CDR2 FQNNGV. In DNA, the CDR3 is TGTGCCAGCAGCTTCTACGGGACTAGCGGCTACAATGAGCAGTTCTTC. Protein: CASSFYGTSGYNEQFF.

This chain connects TRBV6-6 to TRBJ2-4, with a tentative D call TRBD2 (5 bases). TRBJ2-7 matches the DNA end more closely, so the J call is doubtful. CDR3 size: 14 residues. Germline assignment: CDR1 MNHNY and CDR2 SVGAGI (reference sequence). The CDR3 region is CASSYLGSSDEQYF. In DNA, the CDR3 is TGTGCCAGCAGTTACTTAGGGAGTAGTGACGAGCAGTACTTC.

This clonotype was counted only a few times. J is TRBJ2-5 and V is TRBV27; TRBD1 aligns across 7 bases. The CDR3 runs 16 residues. The V and J ends lost 0 bases and 5 bases, in that order; junction bases with no gene match: 9. CDR1 is MNHEY and CDR2 is SMNVEV in the germline V gene (reference sequence). CDR3 sequence: CASSLSTRGFGETQYF. The CDR3 DNA reads as TGTGCCAGCAGTTTATCGACCAGGGGGTTTGGGGAGACCCAGTACTTC.

The chain uses TRBV27 and TRBJ1-5; D ambiguous. The CDR3 loop spans 13 amino acids. The V end lost 3 bases, the J end lost 3 bases, and 6 bases lay between the germline ends. Germline V gene sequence: CDR1 MNHEY, CDR2 SMNVEV (reference sequence). The CDR3 nucleotides read TGTGCCAGCAGTTTGCGCGACAATCAGCCCCAGCATTTT. It specifies CASSLRDNQPQHF.

Concerning this clonotype itself: The junction and the germline gene differ at one end; a read error may be behind it. The chain carries TRBV11-2 and TRBJ2-5, with D maybe TRBD2 (6 bases). Germline CDR1 and CDR2: SGHAT and FQNNGV. The CDR3 extends over 16 amino acids. The CDR3 region is CVSSLAGRRLKETQYF. In nucleotides, the CDR3 is TGTGTCAGCAGCCTGGCGGGGCGGCGGTTGAAAGAGACCCAGTACTTC.

The chain recombines TRBV9 with TRBJ2-7; D is unclear. The germline CDR1 and CDR2 sequences are SGDLS and YYNGEE. This CDR3 is 15 amino acids long. V lost 4 bases to trimming and J lost 5 bases, with 19 bases between them. CDR3 residues: CASSPRFAPTDEQYF. For the CDR3, the DNA is TGTGCCAGCAGCCCACGGTTTGCCCCTACGGACGAGCAGTACTTC.

The genes are TRBV4-2 and TRBJ2-7, with 11 bases lining up with TRBD2. Germline trimming cut 4 bases from V and 7 bases from J; bases unmatched to any gene: 21. The CDR3 spans 19 residues. Germline values: CDR1 LGHNA, CDR2 YNFKEQ. CDR3: CASSRREEIGTSGYNEQYF. As DNA, the CDR3 is TGTGCCAGCAGCCGTCGAGAAGAGATTGGGACTAGCGGCTACAATGAGCAGTACTTC.

V is TRBV4-1 and J is TRBJ2-1; a possible D gene is TRBD2 (5 bases). Germline CDR1 and CDR2: MGHRA and YSYEKL. The CDR3 sequence is 15 residues long. V was trimmed by 3 bases and J by 0 bases, leaving 9 bases between them. Here the CDR3 reads CASSHQTISYNEQFF. The CDR3 bases are TGCGCCAGCAGCCACCAGACTATCTCCTACAATGAGCAGTTCTTC.

The CDR3, as DNA: TGTGCCAGCTCACCACCGGTAGGGGGCGAGGACAGATACGCGTATTTT. Its protein is CASSPPVGGEDRYAYF. This chain joins TRBV18 and TRBJ2-3; 7 positions match TRBD1. The CDR3 spans 16 residues. Germline V CDR1 and CDR2: KGHSH, LQKENI. V lost 0 bases and J lost 14; bases outside the gene matches: 17. The variable domain in full, completed from reference TRBV18 and TRBJ2-3, reads NAGVMQNPRHLVRRRGQEARLRCSPMKGHSHVYWYRQLPEEGLKFMVYLQKENIIDESGMPKERFSAEFPKEGPSILRIQQVVRGDSAAYFCASSPPVGGEDRYAYFGPGTRLTVL.

The sample holds a few counts of this clonotype. V and J are TRBV5-6 and TRBJ1-2; D unresolved. Trimming cost V 1 base and J 0 bases, with 10 bases left between them. Germline assignment: CDR1 SGHDT and CDR2 YYEEEE. The CDR3 totals 15 residues. This CDR3 is CASSLPSPPNYGYTF. CDR3 bases: TGTGCCAGCAGCTTGCCTTCCCCACCTAACTATGGCTACACCTTC. The full variable domain, with the rest looked up from reference TRBV5-6 and TRBJ1-2, is DAGVTQSPTHLIKTRGQQVTLRCSPKSGHDTVSWYQQALGQGPQFIFQYYEEEERQRGNFPDRFSGHQFPNYSSELNVNALLLGDSALYLCASSLPSPPNYGYTFGSGTRLTVV.

The chain employs TRBV29-1 and TRBJ2-5; D may be TRBD2 (5 bases). The tail of the sequence fits TRBJ2-7 better, so the J call may be wrong. In germline, CDR1 is SQVTM, CDR2 ANQGSEA. This CDR3 has 13 residues. The CDR3 sequence: CSVPGSGAYEQYF. The CDR3 bases are TGCAGCGTCCCGGGGTCAGGAGCCTACGAGCAGTACTTC.

The chain recombines TRBV2 with TRBJ2-5, with D tentatively TRBD1 (5 bases). V was trimmed by 4 bases and J by 1 base, leaving 13 bases between them. Per the germline V gene, CDR1 is SNHLY and CDR2 is FYNNEI. This CDR3 is 15 amino acids long. This CDR3 is CASSVRTPLQETQYF. The CDR3 DNA is TGTGCCAGCAGTGTAAGGACACCCCTCCAAGAGACCCAGTACTTC.

This clonotype was recorded at least ten times. CDR3 sequence: CSAQGSYEQYF. For the CDR3, the DNA is TGCAGCGCGCAGGGATCCTACGAGCAGTACTTC. The rearrangement links TRBV29-1 to TRBJ2-7, with D possibly being TRBD1 (5 bases). The CDR3 loop spans 11 amino acids. The V and J ends lost 7 bases and 1 base respectively, with 8 bases between them. The germline CDR1 and CDR2 sequences are SQVTM and ANQGSEA.

CDR3 sequence reads: CASSLGQVSSYNEQFF. Written as DNA, the CDR3 is TGCGCCAGCAGCTTGGGGCAGGTTAGCTCCTACAATGAGCAGTTCTTC. This sequence joins TRBV5-1 and TRBJ2-1; no reliable D call. There are 16 residues in the CDR3. CDR1 SGHRS and CDR2 YFSETQ come from the germline V gene. Trimming removed 0 bases from V and 0 bases from J, with 10 bases in between.

The chain has TRBV12-3 or TRBV12-4 and TRBJ2-7; D remains unclear. This CDR3 comprises 13 residues. The V end lost 1 base, the J end lost 3 bases, and 7 bases lay between the germline ends. The CDR3 DNA follows: TGTGCCAGCAGTTTAGAGAGAATCTACGAGCAGTACTTC. It is translated as CASSLERIYEQYF.

At least ten counts were recorded for this clonotype. J is TRBJ2-3 and V is TRBV24-1; unclear D gene. The CDR3 has 13 amino acids. Looked up from germline, CDR1 is KGHDR and CDR2 is SFDVKD. V lost 2 bases, J lost 9 bases, and 11 bases lay in between. The CDR3 coding sequence is TGTGCCACCAGTGATTATGGAGTGGAAACGCAGTATTTT. Protein sequence: CATSDYGVETQYF.

This clonotype turned up a few times. The V gene is TRBV20-1, the J gene TRBJ2-2; 8 positions match TRBD2. Germline V gene lookup returns CDR1 DFQATT and CDR2 SNEGSKA (reference sequence). J gave up 5 bases and V 0 bases, and 11 bases lay outside the gene matches. CDR3 length equals 17 residues. Here the CDR3 reads CSARDLAGLVGTGELFF. Written as DNA, the CDR3 is TGCAGTGCTAGAGACCTTGCGGGACTAGTAGGGACCGGGGAGCTGTTTTTT.

Only a few counts were recorded for this clonotype. The rearrangement joins TRBV5-1 to TRBJ2-1; 10 positions agree with TRBD2. J lost 9 bases, V lost 6 bases, and 9 bases had no gene match. In germline, CDR1 is SGHRS, CDR2 YFSETQ. This CDR3 spans 14 amino acids. The CDR3 loop reads CASKGTSVIGEQFF. The CDR3 bases are TGCGCCAGCAAGGGGACTAGCGTGATCGGTGAGCAGTTCTTC.

This clonotype was seen a few times. The V call is TRBV5-1, the J call TRBJ2-1; 11 bases match TRBD2. J was trimmed by 5 bases and V by 7 bases; bases with no gene match: 8. Per the germline V gene, CDR1 is SGHRS and CDR2 is YFSETQ. This CDR3 comprises 15 residues. The CDR3 loop reads CASGLLAGGNNEQFF. The CDR3 DNA is TGCGCCAGCGGCCTCCTAGCGGGAGGAAACAATGAGCAGTTCTTC.

The table lists this clonotype with a few counts. The chain is built from TRBV28 and TRBJ2-7, with D hard to call. The germline V gene has CDR1 MDHEN and CDR2 SYDVKM. The CDR3 length is 16 residues. V lost 9 bases and J 1 base, leaving 22 bases between the germline ends. The CDR3 nucleotides are TGTGCCAGTAGCTCCGTGGCGTTCCTTCTTTCCTACGAGCAGTACTTC. The encoded protein is CASSSVAFLLSYEQYF.

The CDR3 coding sequence is TGTGCCAGCTTAGGGGAGATACCCTCCCGTTTAATGAACACTGAAGCTTTCTTT. It yields the protein CASLGEIPSRLMNTEAFF. The V gene is TRBV7-2, the J gene TRBJ1-1; tentative D call: TRBD1 (5 bases). Trimming removed 8 bases at V and 0 bases at J, with 25 bases between. Germline values: CDR1 SGHTA, CDR2 FQGNSA. This CDR3 is 18 amino acids long. The entire variable domain, with the rest obtained from reference TRBV7-2 and TRBJ1-1, is as follows: GAGVSQSPSNKVTEKGKDVELRCDPISGHTALYWYRQSLGQGLEFLIYFQGNSAPDKSGLPSDRFSAERTGGSVSTLTIQRTQQEDSAVYLCASLGEIPSRLMNTEAFFGQGTRLTVV.

A few counts support this clonotype. The J gene is TRBJ2-5, the V gene TRBV5-5; 7 bases align to TRBD1. The DNA matches TRBJ2-7 better at its end, which makes the J call doubtful. The CDR3 spans 12 residues. Germline CDR1 is SGHKS and CDR2 is YYEKEE (reference sequence). This CDR3 is CASGQVHYEQYF. The CDR3 region has the DNA TGTGCCAGCGGACAGGTGCACTACGAGCAGTACTTC.

The genes are TRBV15 and TRBJ1-2; D not resolved. This CDR3 contains 15 residues. Trimming removed 3 bases from V and 7 bases from J, with 18 bases in between. Germline V CDR1 and CDR2: LNHNV, YYDKDF (reference sequence). The CDR3 is CATSSPLVRGSGYTF. The CDR3, as DNA: TGTGCCACCAGCAGTCCCCTGGTTCGGGGTTCTGGCTACACCTTC.

J is TRBJ2-1 and V is TRBV3-1, with 8 bases lining up with TRBD2. CDR3 size: 18 residues. Germline lookup yields CDR1 LGHDT and CDR2 YNNKEL (reference sequence). With V trimmed by 2 bases and J by 1 base, 10 bases remained unmatched. The DNA of the CDR3 is TGTGCCAGCAGCCAATCGGGAGGGGATGTTCGGTCCTACAATGAGCAGTTCTTC. Encoded protein: CASSQSGGDVRSYNEQFF.

The chain carries TRBV10-3 and TRBJ2-7, with TRBD2 as a possible D gene (7 bases). The DNA end favors TRBJ2-5, so the J call may be wrong. Looked up from germline, CDR1 is ENHRY and CDR2 is SYGVKD. The CDR3 has 15 residues. The CDR3, as DNA: TGTGCCATCAGTCCCGCAGAGGGGGGGAGAGAGACCCAGTACTTC. It translates to CAISPAEGGRETQYF.

CDR3 in amino acids: CASSLTAAGNQPQHF. For the CDR3, the DNA is TGTGCCAGCAGCTTGACAGCCGCGGGCAATCAGCCCCAGCATTTT. The V call is TRBV11-2, the J call TRBJ1-5, with D possibly being TRBD1 (5 bases). The V gene's germline CDR1 is SGHAT and CDR2 FQNNGV. V was trimmed by 3 bases and J by 2 bases, leaving 11 bases between them. The length of the CDR3 is 15 residues. Drawing the rest from reference TRBV11-2 and TRBJ1-5, the complete variable domain is EAGVAQSPRYKIIEKRQSVAFWCNPISGHATLYWYQQILGQGPKLLIQFQNNGVVDDSQLPKDRFSAERLKGVDSTLKIQPAKLEDSAVYLCASSLTAAGNQPQHFGDGTRLSIL.

The chain employs TRBV29-1 and TRBJ2-2; D is undetermined. The germline V gene has CDR1 SQVTM and CDR2 ANQGSEA. V was pared by 5 bases and J by 1 base, with 8 bases between. The CDR3 length is 13 residues. The CDR3 sequence is CSVRVQNTGELFF. The CDR3 nucleotides are TGCAGCGTTCGGGTGCAGAACACCGGGGAGCTGTTTTTT.